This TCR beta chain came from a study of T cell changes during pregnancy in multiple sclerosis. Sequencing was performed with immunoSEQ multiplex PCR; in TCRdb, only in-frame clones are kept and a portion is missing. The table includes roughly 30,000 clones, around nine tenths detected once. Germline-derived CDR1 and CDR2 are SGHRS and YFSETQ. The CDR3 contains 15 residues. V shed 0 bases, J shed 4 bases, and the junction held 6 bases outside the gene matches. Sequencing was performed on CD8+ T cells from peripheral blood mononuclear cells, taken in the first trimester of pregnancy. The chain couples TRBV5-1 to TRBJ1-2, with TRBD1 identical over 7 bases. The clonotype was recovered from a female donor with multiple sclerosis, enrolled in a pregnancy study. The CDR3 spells CASSLVAGGSYGYTF. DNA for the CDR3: TGCGCCAGCAGCTTGGTTGCAGGGGGGAGCTATGGCTACACCTTC.